These 25 T cell receptor beta chains share one sample of origin, sequenced in a study of radiation and T cells in renal cell carcinoma. The protocol was immunoSEQ multiplex PCR, while the TCRdb copy is restricted to in-frame clones and leaves out a portion. Among about 78,000 clones, 89% were seen once, and the ten largest hold around 6%. The time point here: blood 4 weeks post-SBRT, at nephrectomy. Treatment defined: 15 Gy SBRT to primary tumor, nephrectomy 4 weeks later. Sequencing was performed on blood, taken from a patient whose treatment included radiotherapy and nephrectomy. The receptors were sampled from a woman aged 70 to 79 with renal cell carcinoma.

The rearrangement uses TRBV9 and TRBJ2-1, with 7 bases aligning to TRBD1. This CDR3 comprises 15 residues. The trim removed 4 bases at V and 3 bases at J, leaving 7 bases unmatched. CDR1 is SGDLS, CDR2 YYNGEE, per germline. The CDR3 spells CASSSGTVDYNEQFF. In nucleotides, the CDR3 is TGTGCCAGCAGCTCCGGGACAGTTGACTACAATGAGCAGTTCTTC. The full variable domain, in which reference TRBV9 and TRBJ2-1 provide the parts outside the CDR3, is DSGVTQTPKHLITATGQRVTLRCSPRSGDLSVYWYQQSLDQGLQFLIQYYNGEERAKGNILERFSAQQFPDLHSELNLSSLELGDSALYFCASSSGTVDYNEQFFGPGTRLTVL.

This chain connects TRBV5-1 to TRBJ1-1; D is undetermined. Germline V gene lookup returns CDR1 SGHRS and CDR2 YFSETQ. Trimming cost V 4 bases and J 1 base, with 8 bases left between them. This CDR3 has 13 amino acids. CDR3 sequence reads: CASSITRNTEAFF. CDR3 bases: TGCGCCAGCAGCATAACAAGGAACACTGAAGCTTTCTTT.

V is TRBV6-5 and J is TRBJ1-6, with unresolved D. V dropped 8 bases and J dropped 3 bases, with 11 bases sitting between them. The CDR3 spans 14 residues. Germline V CDR1 and CDR2: MNHEY, SVGAGI. CDR3 nucleotide sequence: TGTGCCAGCGCTTCCGGGGACTATAATTCACCCCTCCACTTT. Amino acids: CASASGDYNSPLHF.

This sequence joins TRBV5-1 and TRBJ2-3; 9 bases align to TRBD2. There are 15 residues in the CDR3. The germline CDR1 and CDR2 sequences are SGHRS and YFSETQ. The junction had 6 bases not matched to a gene; V was cut back by 5 bases and J by 2 bases. CDR3 DNA sequence: TGCGCCAGCAGACAAGCGGGGGGCCTCACAGATACGCAGTATTTT. It codes for CASRQAGGLTDTQYF.

CDR3 coding DNA: TGTGCCAGCAGCCCGGGACAGGACAATGAGCAGTTCTTC. It codes for CASSPGQDNEQFF. The chain combines TRBV6-6 with TRBJ2-1, with 8 bases fitting TRBD1. V dropped 6 bases and J dropped 5; count of bases not matched to a gene: 3. This CDR3 contains 13 residues. Germline V lookup: CDR1 MNHNY, CDR2 SVGAGI (reference sequence).

This chain links TRBV7-6 with TRBJ1-5, with D unresolved. The germline V and J ends were trimmed by 1 base and 0 bases, with 16 bases remaining between them. This CDR3 has 18 residues. In germline, CDR1 is SGHVS, CDR2 FNYEAQ. The CDR3 bases are TGTGCCAGCAGCTTAGTTGTAAGTAGGGAAGATAGCAATCAGCCCCAGCATTTT. This translates into CASSLVVSREDSNQPQHF. Drawing the rest from reference TRBV7-6 and TRBJ1-5, the complete variable domain is GAGVSQSPRYKVTKRGQDVALRCDPISGHVSLYWYRQALGQGPEFLTYFNYEAQQDKSGLPNDRFSAERPEGSISTLTIQRTEQRDSAMYRCASSLVVSREDSNQPQHFGDGTRLSIL.

In this sample, this clone turned up once. V usage is TRBV7-8 and J usage is TRBJ1-2; 10 positions match TRBD1. The CDR3 sequence is 15 residues long. The junction had 6 bases not matched to a gene; V was cut back by 5 bases and J by 3 bases. The germline CDR1 and CDR2 sequences are SGHVS and FQNEAQ. The CDR3 protein is CASSLRDRGDYGYTF. The CDR3 bases are TGTGCCAGCAGCCTCCGGGACAGGGGCGACTATGGCTACACCTTC.

The rearrangement joins TRBV6-1 to TRBJ2-2; 9 bases are a match to TRBD1. The trim removed 8 bases at V and 6 bases at J, leaving 10 bases unmatched. The length of the CDR3 is 15 residues. Germline V CDR1 and CDR2: MNHNS, SASEGT. The CDR3 DNA sequence: TGTGCCAGCGAGCCGGACAGGGGATCCTCCGGGGAGCTGTTTTTT. Its translation is CASEPDRGSSGELFF.

This chain connects TRBV27 to TRBJ2-7; a weak D match, TRBD2 (6 bases). This CDR3 has 14 residues. V was shortened by 0 bases and J by 6 bases, with 12 bases between the two germline ends. CDR1 and CDR2 (germline): MNHEY, SMNVEV (reference sequence). The CDR3: CASSLSIGRGEQYF. In DNA, the CDR3 is TGTGCCAGCAGTTTATCGATAGGGCGGGGCGAGCAGTACTTC.

The V and J genes are TRBV4-3 and TRBJ1-5; D unclear. Trimming stripped 4 bases from V and 0 bases from J, with 10 bases between. Germline CDR1 LGHNA, CDR2 YSLEER. This CDR3 has 15 amino acids. The CDR3 DNA follows: TGCGCCAGCAGCCCGACTTTTATTAGCAATCAGCCCCAGCATTTT. This codes for CASSPTFISNQPQHF.

Only one count was recorded for this clone. This sequence joins TRBV27 and TRBJ1-5; 7 bases align to TRBD1. The CDR3 has 15 amino acids. Trimming at V came to 4 bases and at J to 4 bases, leaving 7 bases not matched to a gene. Germline V gives CDR1 MNHEY, CDR2 SMNVEV (reference sequence). The DNA of the CDR3 is TGTGCCAGCAGTTCCTCCGGGACAGCAAATCAGCCCCAGCATTTT. Protein product: CASSSSGTANQPQHF.

The chain couples TRBV30 to TRBJ1-1; D is ambiguous. Trimming shortened V by 4 bases and J by 1 base, and 13 bases separated the two germline ends. This CDR3 region has 14 residues. Germline assignment: CDR1 GTSNPN and CDR2 SVGIG (reference sequence). CDR3 coding DNA: TGTGCCTGGATTGTTTCTGGGTCGAACACTGAAGCTTTCTTT. This codes for CAWIVSGSNTEAFF.

This clone has just one count. The chain carries TRBV19 and TRBJ2-7; no reliable D call. V was clipped by 7 bases and J by 4 bases, with 8 bases between them. The germline V gene has CDR1 LNHDA and CDR2 SQIVND (reference sequence). CDR3 length: 11 amino acids. CDR3 protein: CASNQGYEQYF. In DNA, the CDR3 is TGTGCCAGTAATCAAGGATACGAGCAGTACTTC.

There are a few counts of this clone. The chain is built from TRBV29-1 and TRBJ1-4; TRBD1 matches at 7 bases. The junction had 7 bases not matched to a gene; V was cut back by 5 bases and J by 7 bases. CDR3 length: 13 amino acids. In germline, CDR1 is SQVTM, CDR2 ANQGSEA. For the CDR3, the DNA is TGCAGCGTTCTGCCAGGGGGAAGTGAAAAACTGTTTTTT. Residues: CSVLPGGSEKLFF.

The CDR3 loop is CASSFRTGTQYF. The DNA for the CDR3 is TGTGCCAGCAGTTTCCGGACGGGGACCCAGTACTTC. This rearrangement joins TRBV28 to TRBJ2-5; the D is unclear. The CDR3 extends over 12 amino acids. Germline V CDR1 and CDR2: MDHEN, SYDVKM. V shed 3 bases and J shed 7 bases, with 9 bases lying between them.

The chain carries TRBV19 and TRBJ1-2; TRBD1 matches at 7 bases. The ends lost 5 bases at V and 3 bases at J; junction bases unmatched: 9. The CDR3 covers 15 residues. Germline CDR1 reads LNHDA; CDR2 reads SQIVND (reference sequence). The CDR3 protein is CASSLAQGKDYGYTF. The DNA for the CDR3 is TGTGCCAGTAGTCTAGCACAGGGGAAGGACTATGGCTACACCTTC.

The V call is TRBV11-3, the J call TRBJ2-7; 11 bases are shared with TRBD2. V shed 3 bases and J 1 base; nucleotides not matched to a gene: 14. The CDR3 totals 19 residues. CDR1 SGHNT and CDR2 YENEEA come from the germline V gene. CDR3: CASSLSNRLAGPASYEQYF. In DNA, the CDR3 is TGTGCCAGCAGCTTGTCTAACAGACTAGCGGGGCCCGCATCCTACGAGCAGTACTTC.

The chain links TRBV7-9 to TRBJ1-4, with D hard to call. Germline V gene lookup returns CDR1 SEHNR and CDR2 FQNEAQ (reference sequence). The V end lost 1 base, the J end lost 3 bases, and 6 bases lay between the germline ends. The CDR3 is made up of 14 amino acids. In nucleotides, the CDR3 is TGTGCCAGCAGCTTAGGAGGCTCTAATGAAAAACTGTTTTTT. Protein product: CASSLGGSNEKLFF.

This clone was counted a single time. The chain couples TRBV19 to TRBJ1-3, with TRBD1 matching 9 bases. V trimming: 7 bases; J trimming: 3 bases; junction bases outside the gene matches: 7. The germline gives CDR1 LNHDA, CDR2 SQIVND (reference sequence). This CDR3 has 15 amino acids. The CDR3 region is CASTLDRGYGNTIYF. The CDR3, as DNA: TGTGCCAGTACTCTGGACAGGGGCTATGGAAACACCATATATTTT.

The chain carries TRBV19 and TRBJ1-2; tentatively, D is TRBD1 (6 bases). The V gene's germline CDR1 is LNHDA and CDR2 SQIVND (reference sequence). V shed 5 bases and J shed 5 bases, with 12 bases lying between them. CDR3 length: 13 amino acids. CDR3 in amino acids: CASSAGTPYGYTF. The CDR3 DNA sequence: TGTGCCAGTAGTGCCGGGACACCTTATGGCTACACCTTC.

This chain connects TRBV19 to TRBJ2-7; 10 nucleotides line up with TRBD2. In germline, CDR1 is LNHDA, CDR2 SQIVND (reference sequence). The V and J ends lost 5 bases and 2 bases, in that order; junction bases with no gene match: 6. The CDR3 is 15 residues long. The CDR3 sequence: CASSVTSGNAYEQYF. The CDR3 DNA follows: TGTGCCAGTAGTGTAACTAGCGGGAATGCCTACGAGCAGTACTTC.

The chain couples TRBV29-1 to TRBJ1-1; D remains ambiguous. The CDR3 loop spans 12 amino acids. Looked up from germline, CDR1 is SQVTM and CDR2 is ANQGSEA. The V end was cut by 6 bases, the J end by 1 base, with 9 bases between. This CDR3 reads CSVHPTNTEAFF. The DNA for the CDR3 is TGCAGCGTACATCCAACGAACACTGAAGCTTTCTTT.

The chain uses TRBV4-1 and TRBJ1-5; 7 positions agree with TRBD1. With 0 bases clipped from V and 0 bases from J, the junction kept 8 bases outside the gene matches. The CDR3 runs 18 residues. The germline V gene encodes CDR1 MGHRA and CDR2 YSYEKL. CDR3 DNA sequence: TGCGCCAGCAGCCAAGATACTACAGGGGTTTATAGCAATCAGCCCCAGCATTTT. Encoded protein: CASSQDTTGVYSNQPQHF.

This chain links TRBV23-1 with TRBJ2-1; D is possibly TRBD1 or TRBD2 (5 bases each). TRBV23-1 is an open reading frame whose function is uncertain. The CDR3 consists of 18 residues. With 3 bases removed from V and 0 bases from J, the gap between germline ends came to 18 bases. In nucleotides, the CDR3 is TGCGCCAGCAGTCATCTCCCCGACCGGGACGGCTCCTACAATGAGCAGTTCTTC. The encoded protein is CASSHLPDRDGSYNEQFF.

The V and J genes are TRBV5-1 and TRBJ2-3, with D perhaps TRBD1 (6 bases). The CDR3 contains 14 residues. Germline-derived CDR1 and CDR2 are SGHRS and YFSETQ. Trimming removed 4 bases from V and 2 bases from J, with 11 bases in between. The CDR3 reads CASSLGQSTDTQYF. As DNA, the CDR3 is TGCGCCAGCAGCCTTGGACAGTCCACAGATACGCAGTATTTT.